This T cell receptor (beta chain) was profiled in a study of CD8 T cells in ankylosing spondylitis. From germline, CDR1 is LNHNV and CDR2 YYDKDF (reference sequence). With V trimmed by 1 base and J by 6 bases, 6 bases remained unmatched. The CDR3 consists of 15 residues. This clonotype was recorded at least ten times. TCRdb analysed the 5' RACE reads with MiXCR anew, one entry per CDR3 protein. This sample has 150,000 to 200,000 distinct CDR3 sequences, with under 15% found just once. The chain couples TRBV15 to TRBJ2-7; 10 bases are a match to TRBD1. Specimen: blood, either unsorted or a sorted T cell fraction (not recorded which). This receptor was taken from a female donor with ankylosing spondylitis or in good health (not recorded which). Here the CDR3 DNA reads TGTGCCACCAGCAGAGGTGGGACAGGGGCCGGCGAGCAGTACTTC. It specifies CATSRGGTGAGEQYF.